This T cell receptor (beta chain) was captured by sequencing in a study of blood T cell repertoires in COVID-19. Overall study: From the United States, Italy and Spain came samples of acute and convalescent COVID-19.

In the authors' workflow: Researchers report that nucleated cell counts were estimated from reference gene primer amplification. Profiled with immunoSEQ multiplex PCR; TCRdb holds only in-frame clones, not every one. D and trimming were read from the DNA, whereas the V and J calls and clone size are those reported in that table. The top ten clones hold around 12% of a sample with fewer than 450,000 clones, roughly 88% of them seen once. This sequence was found in a woman aged 50 to 60 with COVID-19, enrolled during active disease. Sequenced sample: peripheral blood.

CDR3 in amino acids: CASSRQQNTGELFF. In DNA form, the CDR3 reads TGTGCCAGCTCTCGACAGCAGAACACCGGGGAGCTGTTTTTT. The rearrangement links TRBV18 to TRBJ2-2, with TRBD1 as a possible D gene (5 bases). The ends were cut back, 6 bases at V and 1 base at J, with 9 bases in the middle. Germline V gives CDR1 KGHSH, CDR2 LQKENI. This CDR3 is built from 14 residues.